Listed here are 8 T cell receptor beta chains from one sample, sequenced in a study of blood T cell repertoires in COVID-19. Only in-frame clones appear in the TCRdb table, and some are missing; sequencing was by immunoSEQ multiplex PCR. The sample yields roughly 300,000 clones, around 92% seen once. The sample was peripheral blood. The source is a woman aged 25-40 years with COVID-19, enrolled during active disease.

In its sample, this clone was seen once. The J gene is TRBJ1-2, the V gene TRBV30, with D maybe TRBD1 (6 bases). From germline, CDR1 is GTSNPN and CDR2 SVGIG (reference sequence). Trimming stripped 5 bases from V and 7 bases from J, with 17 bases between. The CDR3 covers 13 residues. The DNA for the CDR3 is TGTGCCTGGGGAAACCAACAGGGACCTGGCTACACCTTC. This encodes CAWGNQQGPGYTF.

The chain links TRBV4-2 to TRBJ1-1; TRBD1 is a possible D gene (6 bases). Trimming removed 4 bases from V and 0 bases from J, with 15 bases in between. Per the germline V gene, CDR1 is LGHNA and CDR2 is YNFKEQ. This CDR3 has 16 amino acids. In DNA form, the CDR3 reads TGTGCCAGCAGCCTCGGACAGAGCGTATTGAACACTGAAGCTTTCTTT. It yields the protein CASSLGQSVLNTEAFF.

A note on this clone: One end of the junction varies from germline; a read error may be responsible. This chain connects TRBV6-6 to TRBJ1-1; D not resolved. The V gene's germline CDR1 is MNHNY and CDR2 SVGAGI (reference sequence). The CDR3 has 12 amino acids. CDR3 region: CASIYRGTEAFF. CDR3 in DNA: TGTGCCAGCATTTACCGGGGAACTGAAGCTTTCTTT.

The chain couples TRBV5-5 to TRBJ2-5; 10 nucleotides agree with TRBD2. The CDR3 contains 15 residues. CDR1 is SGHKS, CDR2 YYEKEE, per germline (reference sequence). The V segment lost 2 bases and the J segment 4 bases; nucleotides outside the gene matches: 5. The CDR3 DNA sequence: TGTGCCAGCAGCTTAGGTAGCGGGGGGCCAGAGACCCAGTACTTC. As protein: CASSLGSGGPETQYF.

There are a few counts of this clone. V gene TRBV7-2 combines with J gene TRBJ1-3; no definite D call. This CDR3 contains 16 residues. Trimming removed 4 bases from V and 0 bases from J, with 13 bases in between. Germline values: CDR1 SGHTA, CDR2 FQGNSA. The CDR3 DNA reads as TGTGCCAGCAGCTCCTCCGGTGCGGGCTCTGGAAACACCATATATTTT. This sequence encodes CASSSSGAGSGNTIYF.

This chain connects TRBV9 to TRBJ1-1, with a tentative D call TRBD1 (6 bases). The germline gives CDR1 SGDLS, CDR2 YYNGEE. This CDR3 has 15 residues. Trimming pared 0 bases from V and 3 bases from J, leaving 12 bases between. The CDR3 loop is CASSVVPTGYTEAFF. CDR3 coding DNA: TGTGCCAGCAGCGTAGTCCCGACAGGATACACTGAAGCTTTCTTT.

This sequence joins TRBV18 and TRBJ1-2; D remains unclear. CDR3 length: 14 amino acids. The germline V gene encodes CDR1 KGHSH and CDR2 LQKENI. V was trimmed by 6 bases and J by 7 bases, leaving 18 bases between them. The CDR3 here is CASSPGATRIGYTF. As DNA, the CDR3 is TGTGCCAGCTCCCCCGGTGCAACCAGGATTGGCTACACCTTC.

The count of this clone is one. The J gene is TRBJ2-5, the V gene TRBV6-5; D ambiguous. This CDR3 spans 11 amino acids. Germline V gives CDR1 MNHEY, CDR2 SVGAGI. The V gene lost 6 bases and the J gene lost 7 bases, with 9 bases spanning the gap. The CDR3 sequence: CASRENPTQYF. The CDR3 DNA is TGTGCCAGCAGGGAGAACCCGACCCAGTACTTC.